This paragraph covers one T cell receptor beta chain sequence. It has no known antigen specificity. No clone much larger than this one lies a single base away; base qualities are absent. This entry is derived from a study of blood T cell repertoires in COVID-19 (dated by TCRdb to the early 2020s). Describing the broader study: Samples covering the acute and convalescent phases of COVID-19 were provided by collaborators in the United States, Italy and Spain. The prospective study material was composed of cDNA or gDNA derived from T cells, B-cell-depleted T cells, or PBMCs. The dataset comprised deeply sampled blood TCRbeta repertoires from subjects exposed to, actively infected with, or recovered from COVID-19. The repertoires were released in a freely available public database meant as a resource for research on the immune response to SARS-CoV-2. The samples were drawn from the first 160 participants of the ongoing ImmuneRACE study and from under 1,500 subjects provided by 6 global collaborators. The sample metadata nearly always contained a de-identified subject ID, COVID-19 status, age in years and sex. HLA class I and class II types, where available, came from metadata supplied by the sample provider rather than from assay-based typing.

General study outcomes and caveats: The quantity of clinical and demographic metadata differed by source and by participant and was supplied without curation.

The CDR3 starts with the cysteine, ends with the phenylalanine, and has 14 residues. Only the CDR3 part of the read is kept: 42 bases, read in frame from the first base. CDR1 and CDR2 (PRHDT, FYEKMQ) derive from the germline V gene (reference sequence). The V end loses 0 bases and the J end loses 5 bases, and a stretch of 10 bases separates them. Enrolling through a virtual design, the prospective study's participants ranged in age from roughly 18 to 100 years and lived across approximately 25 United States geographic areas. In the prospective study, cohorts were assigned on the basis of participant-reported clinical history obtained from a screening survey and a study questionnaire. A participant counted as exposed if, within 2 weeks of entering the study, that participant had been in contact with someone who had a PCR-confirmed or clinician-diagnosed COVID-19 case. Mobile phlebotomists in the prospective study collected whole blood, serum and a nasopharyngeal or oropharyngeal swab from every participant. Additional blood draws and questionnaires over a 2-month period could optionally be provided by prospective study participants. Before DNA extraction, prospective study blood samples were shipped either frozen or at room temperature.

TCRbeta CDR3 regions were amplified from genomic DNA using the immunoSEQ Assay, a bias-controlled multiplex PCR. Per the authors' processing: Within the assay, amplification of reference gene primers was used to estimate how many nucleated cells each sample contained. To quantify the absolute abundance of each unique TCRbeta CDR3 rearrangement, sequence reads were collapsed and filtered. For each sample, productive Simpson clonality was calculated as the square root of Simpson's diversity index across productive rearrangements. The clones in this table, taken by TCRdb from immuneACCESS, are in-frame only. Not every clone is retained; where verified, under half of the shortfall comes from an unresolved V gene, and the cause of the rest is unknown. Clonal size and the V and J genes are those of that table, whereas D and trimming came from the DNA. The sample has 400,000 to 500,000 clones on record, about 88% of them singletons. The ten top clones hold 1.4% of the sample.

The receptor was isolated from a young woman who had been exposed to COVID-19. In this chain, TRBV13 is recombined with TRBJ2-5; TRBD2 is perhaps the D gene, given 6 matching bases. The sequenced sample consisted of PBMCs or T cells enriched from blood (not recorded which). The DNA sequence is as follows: TGTGCCAGCAGCTTAGGGACGGCGGGGGAGACCCAGTACTTC. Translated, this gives CASSLGTAGETQYF.